The sequence of this T cell receptor (beta chain) was determined in a study of CD8 T cells in ankylosing spondylitis. General observations from the study: Clones linked to disease, bearing a CD8+ phenotype, were relatively rare in peripheral blood.

Worth noting for this clonotype: No antigen is known for it.

A single record per CDR3 protein comes from TCRdb applying MiXCR to the 5' RACE reads. The top ten clones hold around 13% of a sample with a few hundred thousand distinct CDR3 sequences, 20% to 25% of them seen once. The CDR3 covers 20 residues. The germline gives CDR1 SNHLY, CDR2 FYNNEI. Germline trimming cut 3 bases from V and 4 bases from J; bases unmatched to any gene: 15. Sequencing input: blood, either unsorted or a sorted T cell fraction (not recorded which). V usage is TRBV2 and J usage is TRBJ2-5, with 15 bases aligning to TRBD2. The source of this sequence is a male donor with ankylosing spondylitis or in good health (not recorded which). CDR3: CASSERTGTSGGPSVETQYF. Here the CDR3 DNA reads TGTGCCAGCAGTGAGCGAACCGGGACTAGCGGGGGGCCGTCCGTAGAGACCCAGTACTTC.